This passage covers 25 T cell receptor beta chains from one sample sequenced in a study of vaccination and CD4 T cells after COVID-19. The antigens for these receptors are not known. As to time point: late sampling 161 to 241 days after vaccination in a few convalescent patients. The sample's treatment: roughly 11-day PBMC culture with coronavirus spike peptide pools or control peptides (ViraFEST assay). Researchers used the Oncomine TCR Beta short-read assay to sequence DNA from cultured CD4+ T cells. MiXCR, applied by TCRdb to the PCR reads, yields one record per CDR3 protein. The sample gives about 22,000 distinct CDR3 sequences, 46% of which show up once; 10% to 15% is in the top ten. This specimen consisted of CD4+ T cells from blood, cultured in vitro, obtained about 7 months after SARS-CoV-2 vaccination. The receptors come from a human donor who had recovered from COVID-19.

The genes are TRBV7-2 and TRBJ1-2; D may be TRBD1 (5 bases). The CDR3 runs to 14 residues. Germline V lookup: CDR1 SGHTA, CDR2 FQGNSA. Trimming shortened V by 2 bases and J by 5 bases, and 12 bases separated the two germline ends. CDR3 amino acids: CASSLTGGVYGYTF. Written as DNA, the CDR3 is TGTGCCAGCAGCTTAACAGGCGGGGTATATGGCTACACCTTC.

V is TRBV7-2 and J is TRBJ1-6; D possibly corresponds to TRBD1 (5 bases). Germline CDR1 reads SGHTA; CDR2 reads FQGNSA. V was shortened by 5 bases and J by 7 bases, with 15 bases between the two germline ends. The CDR3 is 15 residues long. The CDR3 DNA is TGTGCCAGCAGCCCCCGAAGGGGAGGCAATTCACCCCTCCACTTT. This encodes CASSPRRGGNSPLHF.

The chain is built from TRBV7-9 and TRBJ2-5; 12 bases fit TRBD2. CDR3 length equals 17 residues. J lost 2 bases, V lost 4 bases, and 8 bases had no gene match. CDR1 and CDR2 from the germline V gene are SEHNR and FQNEAQ (reference sequence). The CDR3 region is CASSSAGLAGRQETQYF. DNA for the CDR3: TGTGCCAGCAGCTCCGCTGGACTAGCGGGACGTCAAGAGACCCAGTACTTC.

The rearrangement joins TRBV12-2 to TRBJ2-5; TRBD2 reflects the table's D call only, with no check against the DNA. TRBV12-2 counts as a pseudogene. The CDR3 covers 14 residues. The CDR3 nucleotides are TGTGCAAGTCGCAAGCGGGATGAGCAAGAGACCCAGTACTTC. Protein product: CASRKRDEQETQYF.

The chain combines TRBV5-8 with TRBJ2-5; TRBD2 matches at 12 bases. The V and J ends lost 0 bases and 5 bases, in that order; junction bases with no gene match: 2. The CDR3 totals 15 residues. The germline gives CDR1 SGHTS, CDR2 YDEGEE. The CDR3 sequence: CASSLGLAGDETQYF. CDR3 bases: TGTGCCAGCAGCTTGGGACTAGCGGGGGATGAGACCCAGTACTTC.

The chain carries TRBV20-1 and TRBJ2-3; TRBD2 aligns across 7 bases. Germline loops: CDR1 DFQATT, CDR2 SNEGSKA (reference sequence). V shed 5 bases, J shed 3 bases, and the junction held 11 bases outside the gene matches. The CDR3 has 15 residues. CDR3 amino acids: CSAPNTREATDTQYF. In nucleotides, the CDR3 is TGCAGTGCTCCGAATACCCGGGAGGCAACAGATACGCAGTATTTT.

The chain is built from TRBV20-1 and TRBJ1-2; weak D call: TRBD1 (5 bases). V dropped 4 bases and J dropped 0 bases, with 15 bases sitting between them. Germline CDR1 and CDR2: DFQATT and SNEGSKA (reference sequence). CDR3 length: 15 amino acids. The CDR3 sequence: CSATNPRATNYGYTF. CDR3 nucleotides: TGCAGTGCTACAAACCCCAGGGCCACTAACTATGGCTACACCTTC.

This clonotype was seen only a few times. This chain connects TRBV24-1 to TRBJ2-1; 10 nucleotides agree with TRBD2. In germline, CDR1 is KGHDR, CDR2 SFDVKD. With V trimmed by 9 bases and J by 0 bases, 10 bases remained unmatched. This CDR3 spans 17 amino acids. The CDR3 DNA reads as TGTGCCACCTTAGGACTAGCGGTGATGAGCTCCTACAATGAGCAGTTCTTC. Its translation: CATLGLAVMSSYNEQFF.

V gene TRBV20-1 combines with J gene TRBJ2-7; the D is unclear. There are 13 residues in the CDR3. V lost 3 bases and J 7 bases, leaving 16 bases between the germline ends. CDR1 DFQATT and CDR2 SNEGSKA come from the germline V gene (reference sequence). CDR3 sequence reads: CSASSPASGEQYF. The DNA of the CDR3 is TGCAGTGCTAGTTCCCCGGCAAGTGGTGAGCAGTACTTC.

The chain recombines TRBV6-1 with TRBJ1-5; D is possibly TRBD1 (6 bases). The CDR3 is made up of 15 amino acids. Germline-derived CDR1 and CDR2 are MNHNS and SASEGT. The V end lost 8 bases, the J end lost 2 bases, and 16 bases lay between the germline ends. The CDR3 region is CASEQTGGGNQPQHF. In nucleotides, the CDR3 is TGTGCCAGCGAGCAGACAGGCGGTGGCAATCAGCCCCAGCATTTT.

This clonotype has just a few counts. This chain connects TRBV7-2 to TRBJ2-1, with D tentatively TRBD2 (5 bases). This CDR3 has 15 amino acids. With 5 bases removed from V and 4 bases from J, the gap between germline ends came to 15 bases. Germline V gene sequence: CDR1 SGHTA, CDR2 FQGNSA. The CDR3 bases are TGTGCCAGCAGCACAACTAGACCAGCTTACAATGAGCAGTTCTTC. It codes for CASSTTRPAYNEQFF.

This rearrangement joins TRBV6-1 to TRBJ1-5; no firm D call. The V gene's germline CDR1 is MNHNS and CDR2 SASEGT. The germline V and J ends were trimmed by 1 base and 3 bases, with 7 bases remaining between them. The CDR3 length is 14 residues. In DNA form, the CDR3 reads TGTGCCAGCAGTGAAGAATGGCACAATCAGCCCCAGCATTTT. It yields the protein CASSEEWHNQPQHF.

The genes are TRBV11-3 and TRBJ2-2; tentative D call: TRBD2 (6 bases). With 1 base removed from V and 4 bases from J, the gap between germline ends came to 13 bases. This CDR3 is 16 amino acids long. CDR1 SGHNT and CDR2 YENEEA come from the germline V gene. The CDR3 loop is CASSLVGGRSTGELFF. CDR3 nucleotides: TGTGCCAGCAGCTTAGTGGGGGGAAGGAGCACCGGGGAGCTGTTTTTT. Together with reference TRBV11-3 and TRBJ2-2, the CDR3 gives the full variable domain: EAGVVQSPRYKIIEKKQPVAFWCNPISGHNTLYWYLQNLGQGPELLIRYENEEAVDDSQLPKDRFSAERLKGVDSTLKIQPAELGDSAVYLCASSLVGGRSTGELFFGEGSRLTVL.

There are a few counts of this clonotype. The CDR3 sequence is CASSSFPPWGSGGASETQYF. CDR3 coding DNA: TGTGCCAGCAGCTCCTTCCCACCATGGGGTAGCGGGGGGGCCAGTGAGACCCAGTACTTC. The chain couples TRBV7-2 to TRBJ2-5; 11 positions match TRBD2. Germline V lookup: CDR1 SGHTA, CDR2 FQGNSA. The CDR3 consists of 20 residues. The junction had 21 bases not matched to a gene; V was cut back by 4 bases and J by 5 bases.

This clonotype occurred a few times. The J gene is TRBJ1-2, the V gene TRBV4-1; a possible D gene is TRBD1 (5 bases). This CDR3 comprises 16 residues. V was clipped by 0 bases and J by 7 bases, with 18 bases between them. Per germline, CDR1 MGHRA and CDR2 YSYEKL. The CDR3 spells CASSQDSRGEGSGYTF. The CDR3 nucleotides read TGCGCCAGCAGCCAAGACTCAAGGGGTGAGGGTTCTGGCTACACCTTC.

The chain is built from TRBV1 and TRBJ1-1; the table calls TRBD1, which could not be checked here. TRBV1 counts as a pseudogene. The CDR3 has 15 residues. This CDR3 reads CTSSHGGGANTEAFF. The CDR3 bases are TGCACCAGCAGCCATGGTGGGGGCGCGAACACTGAAGCTTTCTTT.

The chain uses TRBV5-6 and TRBJ2-7, with 8 bases that match TRBD1. J gave up 3 bases and V 1 base, and 3 bases lay outside the gene matches. The CDR3 sequence is 14 residues long. Germline V CDR1 and CDR2: SGHDT, YYEEEE. The chain's CDR3 is CASSLIGQGYEQYF. For the CDR3, the DNA is TGTGCCAGCAGCTTGATCGGACAGGGCTACGAGCAGTACTTC.

The chain carries TRBV10-3 and TRBJ2-1; the D is unclear. Trimming pared 11 bases from V and 3 bases from J, leaving 11 bases between. CDR3 length equals 12 residues. CDR1 ENHRY and CDR2 SYGVKD come from the germline V gene. The CDR3 sequence is CASSGSYNEQFF. DNA for the CDR3: TGTGCCTCATCAGGCAGCTACAATGAGCAGTTCTTC.

The chain is built from TRBV27 and TRBJ2-1; perhaps TRBD1 as D (6 bases). V lost 5 bases and J 6 bases, leaving 14 bases between the germline ends. The CDR3 loop spans 14 amino acids. Germline CDR1 MNHEY, CDR2 SMNVEV (reference sequence). CDR3 nucleotide sequence: TGTGCCAGCAGTAGTCGGGACACTCTCAATGAGCAGTTCTTC. Residues: CASSSRDTLNEQFF.

The rearrangement joins TRBV5-1 to TRBJ1-1; D not resolved. V lost 0 bases, J lost 4 bases, and 7 bases lay in between. Looked up from germline, CDR1 is SGHRS and CDR2 is YFSETQ. CDR3 length: 13 residues. Written as DNA, the CDR3 is TGCGCCAGCAGCTTGGCCGTGGGCACTGAAGCTTTCTTT. Translation gives CASSLAVGTEAFF.

This chain joins TRBV20-1 and TRBJ1-1; D possibly corresponds to TRBD1 (5 bases). The germline V gene encodes CDR1 DFQATT and CDR2 SNEGSKA (reference sequence). With 2 bases removed from V and 3 bases from J, the gap between germline ends came to 10 bases. The CDR3 totals 13 residues. The CDR3, as DNA: TGCAGTGCTAGAAGCTGGGGGGACACTGAAGCTTTCTTT. This sequence encodes CSARSWGDTEAFF.

The V and J genes are TRBV7-2 and TRBJ1-2; D is possibly TRBD1 (6 bases). The CDR3 runs to 12 residues. Germline V gene data show CDR1 as SGHTA and CDR2 as FQGNSA. Trimming took off 1 base at V and 9 bases at J, with 9 bases between the two ends. The CDR3 nucleotides are TGTGCCAGCAGCTTAGACAGGGATCGCTACACCTTC. Translating gives CASSLDRDRYTF.

V gene TRBV7-9 combines with J gene TRBJ2-1; D is possibly TRBD2 (6 bases). The CDR3 is made up of 15 amino acids. Trimming left V 3 bases short and J 4 bases short, with 13 bases between. Germline V gene sequence: CDR1 SEHNR, CDR2 FQNEAQ (reference sequence). CDR3 protein: CASSLEGSEYNEQFF. CDR3 nucleotides: TGTGCCAGCAGCTTGGAGGGTTCTGAATACAATGAGCAGTTCTTC. The variable domain in full, with the rest retrieved from reference TRBV7-9 and TRBJ2-1, is DTGVSQNPRHKITKRGQNVTFRCDPISEHNRLYWYRQTLGQGPEFLTYFQNEAQLEKSRLLSDRFSAERPKGSFSTLEIQRTEQGDSAMYLCASSLEGSEYNEQFFGPGTRLTVL.

This chain links TRBV19 with TRBJ1-3; D is unresolved. Germline-derived CDR1 and CDR2 are LNHDA and SQIVND (reference sequence). The CDR3 length is 12 residues. V lost 6 bases and J 0 bases, leaving 3 bases between the germline ends. The CDR3 sequence is CASSHSGNTIYF. The CDR3 coding sequence is TGTGCCAGTAGCCACTCTGGAAACACCATATATTTT.

This chain connects TRBV19 to TRBJ1-6, with a possible D match to TRBD1 (5 bases). The CDR3 consists of 14 residues. V was clipped by 8 bases and J by 13 bases, with 21 bases between them. The germline V gene encodes CDR1 LNHDA and CDR2 SQIVND (reference sequence). CDR3: CASDFWDRRGPLHF. The DNA of the CDR3 is TGTGCCAGTGACTTCTGGGATCGTCGGGGGCCCCTCCACTTT.